The present T cell receptor beta chain was sequenced within a study of T-cell reconstitution after alpha-beta-depleted transplantation in children. For TCRbeta, the library was prepared with unique molecular identifiers. TCRdb itself ran the PCR reads through MiXCR, one entry per CDR3 protein. The sample carries about 400,000 distinct CDR3 sequences, roughly 20% recorded once. This clonotype has a handful of counts. This TCR was recovered from a human donor who donated a stem cell graft to a child with acute myeloid leukemia. This material consisted of PBMCs from the stem cell graft donor, taken from the stem cell graft.

The CDR3 nucleotides read TGCGCCAGCAGGGGGACAGGGGTATTGGCCAATCAGCCCCAGCATTTT. This encodes CASRGTGVLANQPQHF. This chain joins TRBV10-2 and TRBJ1-5, with TRBD1 matching 10 bases. The CDR3 spans 16 residues. Per the germline V gene, CDR1 is WSHSY and CDR2 is SAAADI. Trimming cost V 6 bases and J 3 bases; bases outside gene matches: 8.